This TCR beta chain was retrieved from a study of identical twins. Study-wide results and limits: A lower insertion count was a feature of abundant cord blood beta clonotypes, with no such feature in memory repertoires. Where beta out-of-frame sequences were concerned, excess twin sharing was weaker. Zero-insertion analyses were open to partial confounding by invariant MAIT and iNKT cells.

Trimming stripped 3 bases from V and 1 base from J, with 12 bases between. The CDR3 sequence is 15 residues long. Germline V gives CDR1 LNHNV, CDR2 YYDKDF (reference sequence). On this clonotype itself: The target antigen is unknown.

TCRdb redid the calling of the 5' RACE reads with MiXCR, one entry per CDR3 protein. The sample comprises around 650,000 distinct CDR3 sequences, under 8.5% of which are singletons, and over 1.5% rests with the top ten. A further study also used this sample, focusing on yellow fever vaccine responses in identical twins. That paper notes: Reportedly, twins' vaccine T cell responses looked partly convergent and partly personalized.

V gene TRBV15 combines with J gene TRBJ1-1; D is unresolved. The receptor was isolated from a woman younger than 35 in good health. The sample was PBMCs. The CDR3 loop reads CATSRDAVGNTEAFF. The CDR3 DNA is TGTGCCACCAGCAGGGATGCCGTGGGGAACACTGAAGCTTTCTTT.